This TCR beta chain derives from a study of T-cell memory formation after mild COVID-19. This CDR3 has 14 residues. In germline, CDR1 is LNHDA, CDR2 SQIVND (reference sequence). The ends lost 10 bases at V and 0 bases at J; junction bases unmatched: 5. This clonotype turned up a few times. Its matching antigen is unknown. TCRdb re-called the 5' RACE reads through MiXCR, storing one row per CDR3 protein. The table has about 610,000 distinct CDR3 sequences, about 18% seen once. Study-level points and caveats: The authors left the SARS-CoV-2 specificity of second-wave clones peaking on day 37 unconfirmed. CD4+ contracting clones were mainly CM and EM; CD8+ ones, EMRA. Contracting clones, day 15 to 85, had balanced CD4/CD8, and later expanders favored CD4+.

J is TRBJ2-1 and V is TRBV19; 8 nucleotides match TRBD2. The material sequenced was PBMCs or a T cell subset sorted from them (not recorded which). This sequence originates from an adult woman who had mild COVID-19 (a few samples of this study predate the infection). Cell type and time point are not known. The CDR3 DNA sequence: TGTGCCACCTGTAGCGGGACCTCCTACAATGAGCAGTTCTTC. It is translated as CATCSGTSYNEQFF. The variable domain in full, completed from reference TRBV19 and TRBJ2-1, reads DGGITQSPKYLFRKEGQNVTLSCEQNLNHDAMYWYRQDPGQGLRLIYYSQIVNDFQKGDIAEGYSVSREKKESFPLTVTSAQKNPTAFYLCATCSGTSYNEQFFGPGTRLTVL.